Sequencing of this T cell receptor (beta chain) was carried out in a study of blood T cell repertoires in COVID-19. Study in general: COVID-19 samples, acute and convalescent, were from the United States, Italy and Spain. Nucleic acid was either cDNA or gDNA, and it came from T cells, B-cell-depleted T cells, or PBMCs.

This clone was picked up one time. Repertoires were generated with immunoSEQ multiplex PCR, while TCRdb's copy carries only in-frame clones and drops some. Among almost 200,000 clones listed, 89% were seen once. Participants were placed into cohorts based on the clinical history they reported. Trimming removed 3 bases from V and 5 bases from J; junction bases left unmatched: 6. The CDR3 is 14 amino acids. Germline assignment: CDR1 SNHLY and CDR2 FYNNEI. Sequences were obtained from PBMCs or T cells enriched from blood (not recorded which). The receptor comes from a young woman who had recovered from COVID-19. The chain carries TRBV2 and TRBJ1-1; 7 bases are a match to TRBD1. For the CDR3, the DNA is TGTGCCAGCAGTGAGGAACAGGGGCTAACTGAAGCTTTCTTT. Encoded protein: CASSEEQGLTEAFF.